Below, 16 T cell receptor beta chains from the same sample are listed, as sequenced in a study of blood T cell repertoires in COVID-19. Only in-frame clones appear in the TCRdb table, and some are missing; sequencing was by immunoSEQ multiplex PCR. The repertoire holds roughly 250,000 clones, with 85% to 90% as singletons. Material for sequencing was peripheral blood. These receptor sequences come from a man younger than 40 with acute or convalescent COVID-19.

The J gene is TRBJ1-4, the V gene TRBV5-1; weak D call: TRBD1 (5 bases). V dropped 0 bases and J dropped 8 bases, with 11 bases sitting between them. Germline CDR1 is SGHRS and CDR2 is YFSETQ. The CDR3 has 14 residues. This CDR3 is CASSLAGREEKLFF. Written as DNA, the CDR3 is TGCGCCAGCAGCTTGGCAGGGCGTGAGGAAAAACTGTTTTTT.

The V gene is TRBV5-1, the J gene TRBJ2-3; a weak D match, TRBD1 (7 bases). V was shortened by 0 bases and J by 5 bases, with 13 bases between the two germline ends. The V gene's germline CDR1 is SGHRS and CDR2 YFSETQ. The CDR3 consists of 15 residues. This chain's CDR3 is CASSLGQGGIDTQYF. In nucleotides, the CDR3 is TGCGCCAGCAGCTTGGGACAGGGAGGCATAGATACGCAGTATTTT.

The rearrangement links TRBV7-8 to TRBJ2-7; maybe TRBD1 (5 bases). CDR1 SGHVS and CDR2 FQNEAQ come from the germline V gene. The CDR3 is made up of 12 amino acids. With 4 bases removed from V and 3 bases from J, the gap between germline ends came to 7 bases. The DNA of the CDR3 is TGTGCCAGCAGCTCGACAGTCTACGAGCAGTACTTC. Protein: CASSSTVYEQYF.

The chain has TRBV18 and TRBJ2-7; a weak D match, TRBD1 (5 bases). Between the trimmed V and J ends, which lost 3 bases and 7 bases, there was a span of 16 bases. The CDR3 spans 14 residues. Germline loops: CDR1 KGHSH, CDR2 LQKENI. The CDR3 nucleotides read TGTGCCAGCTCACCTGTTATCAGCGCAGGGGAGCAGTACTTC. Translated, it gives CASSPVISAGEQYF.

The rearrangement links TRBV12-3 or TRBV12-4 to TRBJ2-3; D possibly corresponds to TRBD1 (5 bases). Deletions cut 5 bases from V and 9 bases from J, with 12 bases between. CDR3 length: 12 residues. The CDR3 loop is CASSLRVDTQYF. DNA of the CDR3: TGTGCCAGCAGTCTCAGGGTTGACACGCAGTATTTT.

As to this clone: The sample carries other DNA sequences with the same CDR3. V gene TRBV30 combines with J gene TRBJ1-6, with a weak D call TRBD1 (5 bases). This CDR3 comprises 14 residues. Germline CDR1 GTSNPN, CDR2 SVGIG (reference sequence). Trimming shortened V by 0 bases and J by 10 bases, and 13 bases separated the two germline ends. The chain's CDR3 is CAWSVLGGGSPLHF. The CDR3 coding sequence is TGTGCCTGGAGTGTACTAGGCGGGGGATCACCCCTCCACTTT.

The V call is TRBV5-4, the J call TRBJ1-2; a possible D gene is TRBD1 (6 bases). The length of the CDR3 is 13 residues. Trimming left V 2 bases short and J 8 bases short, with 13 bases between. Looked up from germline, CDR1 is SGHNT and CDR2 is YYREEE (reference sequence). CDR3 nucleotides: TGTGCCAGCAGCTTCGGGGGGCGCGGGGGCTACACCTTC. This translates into CASSFGGRGGYTF.

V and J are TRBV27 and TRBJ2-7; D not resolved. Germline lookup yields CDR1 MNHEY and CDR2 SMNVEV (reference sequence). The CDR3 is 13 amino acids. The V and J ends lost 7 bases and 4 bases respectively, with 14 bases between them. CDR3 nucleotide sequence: TGTGCCAGCACCCCTTGGCCTCCTTACGAGCAGTACTTC. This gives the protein CASTPWPPYEQYF.

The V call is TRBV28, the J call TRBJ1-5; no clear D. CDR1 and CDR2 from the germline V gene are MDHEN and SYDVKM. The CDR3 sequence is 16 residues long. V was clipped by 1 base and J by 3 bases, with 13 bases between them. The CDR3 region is CASSLFRRVSNQPQHF. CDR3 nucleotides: TGTGCCAGCAGTTTATTCCGCCGGGTCTCCAATCAGCCCCAGCATTTT.

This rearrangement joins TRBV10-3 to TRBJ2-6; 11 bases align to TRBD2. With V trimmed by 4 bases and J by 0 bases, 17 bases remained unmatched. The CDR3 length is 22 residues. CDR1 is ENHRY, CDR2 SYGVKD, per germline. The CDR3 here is CAISVSLGTTSGGLSGANVLTF. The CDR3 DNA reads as TGTGCCATCAGTGTTTCATTGGGAACAACTAGCGGGGGTCTCTCTGGGGCCAACGTCCTGACTTTC.

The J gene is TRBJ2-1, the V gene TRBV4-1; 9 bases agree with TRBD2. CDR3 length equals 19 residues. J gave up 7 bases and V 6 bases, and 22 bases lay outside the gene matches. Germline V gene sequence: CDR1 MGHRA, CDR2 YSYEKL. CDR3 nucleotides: TGCGCCAGCAGTCAACCGGGGCGCGGGAGGGTCCGTTTAGGGAATGAGCAGTTCTTC. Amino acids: CASSQPGRGRVRLGNEQFF.

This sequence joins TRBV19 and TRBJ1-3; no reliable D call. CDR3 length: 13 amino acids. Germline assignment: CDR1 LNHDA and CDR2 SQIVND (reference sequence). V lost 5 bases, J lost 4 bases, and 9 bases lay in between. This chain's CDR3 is CASSGLAGNTIYF. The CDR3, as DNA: TGTGCCAGTAGTGGGCTTGCAGGAAACACCATATATTTT.

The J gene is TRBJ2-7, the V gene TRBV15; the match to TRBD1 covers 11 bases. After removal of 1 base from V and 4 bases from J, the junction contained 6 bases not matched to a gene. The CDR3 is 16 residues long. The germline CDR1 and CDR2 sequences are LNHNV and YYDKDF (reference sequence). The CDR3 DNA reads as TGTGCCACCAGCAGAGGTATCGGACAGGGGGCTTACGAGCAGTACTTC. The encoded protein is CATSRGIGQGAYEQYF.

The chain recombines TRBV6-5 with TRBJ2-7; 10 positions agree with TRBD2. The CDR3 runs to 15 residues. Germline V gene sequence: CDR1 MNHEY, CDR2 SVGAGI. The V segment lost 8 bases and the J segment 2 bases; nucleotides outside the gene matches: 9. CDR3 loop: CASGLWLAGAYEQYF. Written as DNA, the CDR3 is TGTGCCAGCGGCCTCTGGCTAGCGGGAGCCTACGAGCAGTACTTC.

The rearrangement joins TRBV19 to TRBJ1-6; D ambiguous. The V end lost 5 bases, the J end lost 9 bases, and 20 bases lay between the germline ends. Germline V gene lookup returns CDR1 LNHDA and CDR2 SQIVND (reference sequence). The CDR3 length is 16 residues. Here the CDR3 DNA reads TGTGCCAGTAGTTGGGCAGCCTACCAGTTCGGTTCACCCCTCCACTTT. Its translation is CASSWAAYQFGSPLHF.

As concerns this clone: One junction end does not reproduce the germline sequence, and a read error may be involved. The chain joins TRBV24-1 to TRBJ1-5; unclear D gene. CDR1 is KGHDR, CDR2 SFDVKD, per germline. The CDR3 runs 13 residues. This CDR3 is CAASESRDQPQHF. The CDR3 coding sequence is TGTGCCGCCAGTGAAAGTCGCGATCAGCCCCAGCATTTT.